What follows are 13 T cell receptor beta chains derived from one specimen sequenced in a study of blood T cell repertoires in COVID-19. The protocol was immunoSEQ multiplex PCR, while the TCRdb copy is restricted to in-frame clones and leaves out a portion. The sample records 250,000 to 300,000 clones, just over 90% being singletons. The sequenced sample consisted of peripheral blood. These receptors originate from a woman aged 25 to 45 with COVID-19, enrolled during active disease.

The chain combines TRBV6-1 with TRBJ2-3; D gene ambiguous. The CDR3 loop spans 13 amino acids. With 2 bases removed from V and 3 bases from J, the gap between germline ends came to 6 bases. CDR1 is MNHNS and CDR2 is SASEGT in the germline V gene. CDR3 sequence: CASSEPGTDTQYF. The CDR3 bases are TGTGCCAGCAGTGAACCGGGTACAGATACGCAGTATTTT.

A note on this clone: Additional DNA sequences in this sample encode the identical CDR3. CDR3: CASSFGLAENTGELFF. CDR3 in DNA: TGTGCCAGCAGTTTCGGACTAGCGGAAAACACCGGGGAGCTGTTTTTT. V gene TRBV6-2 or TRBV6-3 combines with J gene TRBJ2-2, with 10 positions matching TRBD2. V was pared by 4 bases and J by 2 bases, with 4 bases of the junction left unmatched. This CDR3 region has 16 residues. The germline V gene has CDR1 MNHEY and CDR2 SVGEGT.

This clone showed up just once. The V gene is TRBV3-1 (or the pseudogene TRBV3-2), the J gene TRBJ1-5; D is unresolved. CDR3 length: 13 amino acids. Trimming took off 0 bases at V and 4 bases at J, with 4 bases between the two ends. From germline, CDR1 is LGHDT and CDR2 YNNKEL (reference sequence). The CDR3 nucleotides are TGTGCCAGCAGCCAAGATCGGAATCAGCCCCAGCATTTT. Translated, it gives CASSQDRNQPQHF.

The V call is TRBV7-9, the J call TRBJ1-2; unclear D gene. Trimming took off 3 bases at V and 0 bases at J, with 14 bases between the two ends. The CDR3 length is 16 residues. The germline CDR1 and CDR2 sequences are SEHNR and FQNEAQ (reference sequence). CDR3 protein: CASSFSLSGANYGYTF. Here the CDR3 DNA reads TGTGCCAGCAGCTTTTCCCTGTCGGGAGCTAACTATGGCTACACCTTC.

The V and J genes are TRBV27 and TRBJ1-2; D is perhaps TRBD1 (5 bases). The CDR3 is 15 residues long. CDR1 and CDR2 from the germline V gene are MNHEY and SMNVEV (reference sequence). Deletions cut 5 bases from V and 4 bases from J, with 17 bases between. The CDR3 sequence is CASSPGGWGGYGYTF. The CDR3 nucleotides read TGTGCCAGCAGTCCGGGGGGATGGGGTGGCTATGGCTACACCTTC.

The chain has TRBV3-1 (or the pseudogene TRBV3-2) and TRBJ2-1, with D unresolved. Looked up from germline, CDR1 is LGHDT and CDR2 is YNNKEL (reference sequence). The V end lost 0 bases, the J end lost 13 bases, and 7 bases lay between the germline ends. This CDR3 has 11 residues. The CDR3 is CASSQDLGQFF. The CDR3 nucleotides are TGTGCCAGCAGCCAAGATTTGGGCCAGTTCTTC.

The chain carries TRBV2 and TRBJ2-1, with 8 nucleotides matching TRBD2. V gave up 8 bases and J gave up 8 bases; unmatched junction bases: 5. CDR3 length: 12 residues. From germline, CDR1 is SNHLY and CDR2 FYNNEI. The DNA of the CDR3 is TGTGCCAGCTTTGCGGGAGGCGATGAGCAGTTCTTC. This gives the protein CASFAGGDEQFF.

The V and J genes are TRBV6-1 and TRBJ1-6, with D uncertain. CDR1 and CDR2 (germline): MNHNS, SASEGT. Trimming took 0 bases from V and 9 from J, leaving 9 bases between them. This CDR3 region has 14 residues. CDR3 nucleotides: TGTGCCAGCAGTGAAGCGCGGGGTGGTTCACCCCTCCACTTT. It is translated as CASSEARGGSPLHF.

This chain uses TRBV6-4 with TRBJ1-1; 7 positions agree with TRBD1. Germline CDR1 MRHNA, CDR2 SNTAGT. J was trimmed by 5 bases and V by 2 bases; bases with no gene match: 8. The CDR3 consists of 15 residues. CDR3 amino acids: CASSDRTGPGTEAFF. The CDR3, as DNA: TGTGCCAGCAGTGACCGGACAGGACCGGGGACTGAAGCTTTCTTT.

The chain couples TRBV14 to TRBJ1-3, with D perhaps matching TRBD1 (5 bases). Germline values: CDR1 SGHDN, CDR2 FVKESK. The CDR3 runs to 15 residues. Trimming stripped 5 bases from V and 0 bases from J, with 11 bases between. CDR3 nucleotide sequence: TGTGCCAGCAGCTGGGGCAGTCCCTCTGGAAACACCATATATTTT. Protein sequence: CASSWGSPSGNTIYF. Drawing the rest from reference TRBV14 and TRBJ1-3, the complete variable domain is EAGVTQFPSHSVIEKGQTVTLRCDPISGHDNLYWYRRVMGKEIKFLLHFVKESKQDESGMPNNRFLAERTGGTYSTLKVQPAELEDSGVYFCASSWGSPSGNTIYFGEGSWLTVV.

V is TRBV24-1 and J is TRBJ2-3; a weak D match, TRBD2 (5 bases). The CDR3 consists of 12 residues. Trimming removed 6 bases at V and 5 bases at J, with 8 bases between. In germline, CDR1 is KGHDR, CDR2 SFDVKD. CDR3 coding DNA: TGTGCCACCAGTCGGGATGGAGATACGCAGTATTTT. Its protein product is CATSRDGDTQYF.

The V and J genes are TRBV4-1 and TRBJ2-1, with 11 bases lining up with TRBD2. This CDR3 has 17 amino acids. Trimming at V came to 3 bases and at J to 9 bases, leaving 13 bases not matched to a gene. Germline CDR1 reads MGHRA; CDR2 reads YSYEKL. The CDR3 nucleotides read TGCGCCAGCAGCCAGGAAACTCTAGCGGGAGGTCAGGGTGAGCAGTTCTTC. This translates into CASSQETLAGGQGEQFF.

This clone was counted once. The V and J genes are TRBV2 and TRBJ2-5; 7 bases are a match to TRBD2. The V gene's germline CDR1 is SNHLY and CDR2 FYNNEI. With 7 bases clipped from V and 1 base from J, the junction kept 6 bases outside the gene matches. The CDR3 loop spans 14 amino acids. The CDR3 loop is CASTGRAFQETQYF. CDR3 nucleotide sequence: TGTGCCAGCACGGGGAGGGCCTTCCAAGAGACCCAGTACTTC.